This T cell receptor beta chain was sequenced in a study of blood T cell repertoires in COVID-19. On the study more broadly: The samples span acute and convalescent COVID-19 from the United States, Italy and Spain.

From germline, CDR1 is MNHNS and CDR2 SASEGT. This CDR3 has 15 amino acids. J lost 4 bases, V lost 3 bases, and 3 bases had no gene match. Original analysis: Amplifying reference gene primers gave estimates of nucleated cell counts. Data came from immunoSEQ multiplex PCR; TCRdb stores just in-frame clones and leaves some out. That table supplies the V and J calls and clone size; D and trimming were determined from the DNA. The sample lists 30,000 to 45,000 clones, roughly 90% occurring once. The sequenced sample consisted of peripheral blood. The sequence came from a man aged 55 to 70 with active COVID-19. The chain joins TRBV6-1 to TRBJ1-5; 10 bases are shared with TRBD1. The CDR3 sequence is CASSDRTGGNQPQHF. The CDR3 DNA follows: TGTGCCAGCAGTGACCGGACAGGGGGGAATCAGCCCCAGCATTTT.